The rows below give T cell receptor beta chains drawn from one sample of a study of type 1 and type 2 diabetes patients. TCRdb used MiXCR to reprocess the multiplex PCR reads, holding one entry per CDR3 protein. The sample records 250,000 to 300,000 distinct CDR3 sequences, around 47% being singletons. The sample taken for sequencing was peripheral blood mononuclear cells (PBMCs). These receptors originate from a man younger than 35 with type 2 diabetes. Both conserved end residues are part of each CDR3. The order of the fields is CDR3 DNA, CDR3 protein, clone size, CDR3 length, J gene, V gene, D gene. The D gene is left open where the match is weak. The size entry is marked missing in some rows and otherwise reads once, few, many or a size class.

cdr3_nt: TGTGCCATCAGTGACAGCCTAGCGGGGGGGCCTGCCTACAATGAGCAGTTCTTC; cdr3_aa: CAISDSLAGGPAYNEQFF; clone_size: .; cdr3_length: 18; j_call: TRBJ2-1; v_call: TRBV10-3; d_call: TRBD2
cdr3_nt: TGTGCCAGTAGATGGACAGTTTCTCAGCCCCAGCATTTT; cdr3_aa: CASRWTVSQPQHF; clone_size: .; cdr3_length: 13; j_call: TRBJ1-5; v_call: TRBV19; d_call: .
cdr3_nt: TGTGCCATCAGTGCCACAGGGGCAACCACAGATACGCAGTATTTT; cdr3_aa: CAISATGATTDTQYF; clone_size: .; cdr3_length: 15; j_call: TRBJ2-3; v_call: TRBV10-1; d_call: TRBD1
cdr3_nt: TGCAGGCGGACAGGGAGGTTCTACGAGCAGTACTTC; cdr3_aa: CRRTGRFYEQYF; clone_size: few; cdr3_length: 12; j_call: TRBJ2-7; v_call: TRBV20-1; d_call: TRBD1
cdr3_nt: TGTGCCAGCAGTTCCACCCCGCGGGAGCTGTTTTTT; cdr3_aa: CASSSTPRELFF; clone_size: few; cdr3_length: 12; j_call: TRBJ2-2; v_call: TRBV6-2/TRBV6-3; d_call: .
cdr3_nt: TGCAGTGCTACAAGGGGGACAGCCCAAGAGACCCAGTACTTC; cdr3_aa: CSATRGTAQETQYF; clone_size: .; cdr3_length: 14; j_call: TRBJ2-5; v_call: TRBV20-1; d_call: TRBD1
cdr3_nt: TGTGCCAGCAGATCCTGTAGCAATCAGCCCCAGCATTTT; cdr3_aa: CASRSCSNQPQHF; clone_size: .; cdr3_length: 13; j_call: TRBJ1-5; v_call: TRBV6-1; d_call: .
cdr3_nt: TGTGCCTGGAGTTGGGCCTACGAGCAGTACTTC; cdr3_aa: CAWSWAYEQYF; clone_size: .; cdr3_length: 11; j_call: TRBJ2-7; v_call: TRBV30; d_call: .
cdr3_nt: TGCAGTGCTAGGCGGGAGTGGCCCTACAATGAGCAGTTCTTC; cdr3_aa: CSARREWPYNEQFF; clone_size: .; cdr3_length: 14; j_call: TRBJ2-1; v_call: TRBV20-1; d_call: TRBD2
cdr3_nt: TGCAGCGTTGATCTCGGACACAGCCCTACAGAGACCCAGTACTTC; cdr3_aa: CSVDLGHSPTETQYF; clone_size: .; cdr3_length: 15; j_call: TRBJ2-5; v_call: TRBV29-1; d_call: .
cdr3_nt: TGTGCCAGCAGCCAAGGGGCGTCTAGCGGGACGGAGACCCAGTACTTC; cdr3_aa: CASSQGASSGTETQYF; clone_size: .; cdr3_length: 16; j_call: TRBJ2-5; v_call: TRBV14; d_call: TRBD2
cdr3_nt: TGCAGCGTTGAAGATCTGTCGCAGGGTTGGGGCTATGGCTACACCTTC; cdr3_aa: CSVEDLSQGWGYGYTF; clone_size: .; cdr3_length: 16; j_call: TRBJ1-2; v_call: TRBV29-1; d_call: .
cdr3_nt: TGTGCCAGCAGTGAAATTGGGGAGGGGACTGAAGCTTTCTTT; cdr3_aa: CASSEIGEGTEAFF; clone_size: .; cdr3_length: 14; j_call: TRBJ1-1; v_call: TRBV6-1; d_call: .
cdr3_nt: TGTGCCAGTAGTTTTGACGGGGCCAACGTCCTGACTTTC; cdr3_aa: CASSFDGANVLTF; clone_size: few; cdr3_length: 13; j_call: TRBJ2-6; v_call: TRBV19; d_call: .
cdr3_nt: TGTGCCAGCAGTTTATCACTTCGGGAGACCCAGTGCTTC; cdr3_aa: CASSLSLRETQCF; clone_size: .; cdr3_length: 13; j_call: TRBJ2-5; v_call: TRBV27; d_call: .
cdr3_nt: TGCAGTGCTCAGACAGGGGGATACTATGGCTACACCTTC; cdr3_aa: CSAQTGGYYGYTF; clone_size: few; cdr3_length: 13; j_call: TRBJ1-2; v_call: TRBV20-1; d_call: TRBD1
cdr3_nt: TGTGCCTGGAGTGTAGGTGGAGATACGCAGTATTTT; cdr3_aa: CAWSVGGDTQYF; clone_size: many; cdr3_length: 12; j_call: TRBJ2-3; v_call: TRBV30; d_call: .
cdr3_nt: TGTGCCACCAGGGGACAATGGTATGAAAAACTGTTTTTT; cdr3_aa: CATRGQWYEKLFF; clone_size: .; cdr3_length: 13; j_call: TRBJ1-4; v_call: TRBV15; d_call: .
cdr3_nt: TGTGCCAGCAGTTTCGGCGGACGGGCCGAGCAGTACTTC; cdr3_aa: CASSFGGRAEQYF; clone_size: few; cdr3_length: 13; j_call: TRBJ2-7; v_call: TRBV27; d_call: .
cdr3_nt: TGTGCCAGCAGTGAACGCCGGGCAACTAATGAAAAACTGTTTTTT; cdr3_aa: CASSERRATNEKLFF; clone_size: .; cdr3_length: 15; j_call: TRBJ1-4; v_call: TRBV2; d_call: .
cdr3_nt: TGCGCCAGCAGCTTGGGCGACGGGGGGGGTCAACAGCAGTACTTC; cdr3_aa: CASSLGDGGGQQQYF; clone_size: few; cdr3_length: 15; j_call: TRBJ2-7; v_call: TRBV5-1; d_call: TRBD2
cdr3_nt: TGTGCCACCAGCTTGGCGGTCAGGGGAGGACAAGAGACCCAGTACTTC; cdr3_aa: CATSLAVRGGQETQYF; clone_size: .; cdr3_length: 16; j_call: TRBJ2-5; v_call: TRBV15; d_call: .
cdr3_nt: TGTGCCAGCAGCGGCCGGGCTTCGCTTAGCGTCGGCGAAAAACTGTTTTTT; cdr3_aa: CASSGRASLSVGEKLFF; clone_size: .; cdr3_length: 17; j_call: TRBJ1-4; v_call: TRBV14; d_call: .
cdr3_nt: TGTGCCAGCAGACCGGGGTCAGCCTACGAGCAGTACTTC; cdr3_aa: CASRPGSAYEQYF; clone_size: .; cdr3_length: 13; j_call: TRBJ2-7; v_call: TRBV12-3/TRBV12-4; d_call: .
cdr3_nt: TGTGCCACCAGCAGAGATCTGCATAGCGGGGGCCCCGAGCAGTTCTTC; cdr3_aa: CATSRDLHSGGPEQFF; clone_size: few; cdr3_length: 16; j_call: TRBJ2-1; v_call: TRBV15; d_call: TRBD2
cdr3_nt: TGTGCCAGCAGTTACGGGGTCGCGAACAATCAGCCCCAGCATTTT; cdr3_aa: CASSYGVANNQPQHF; clone_size: .; cdr3_length: 15; j_call: TRBJ1-5; v_call: TRBV28; d_call: .
cdr3_nt: TGTGCCAGCAGCCCTGCCTTCGAGGAGAAACTGTTTTTT; cdr3_aa: CASSPAFEEKLFF; clone_size: .; cdr3_length: 13; j_call: TRBJ1-4; v_call: TRBV4-2; d_call: .
cdr3_nt: TGTGCCTGGAGTGTTGGCCCCGAGCAGTACTTC; cdr3_aa: CAWSVGPEQYF; clone_size: .; cdr3_length: 11; j_call: TRBJ2-7; v_call: TRBV30; d_call: .
cdr3_nt: TGTGCCAGCAGCTCAACACTAACAGGGGGACGGGAGACCCAGTACTTC; cdr3_aa: CASSSTLTGGRETQYF; clone_size: .; cdr3_length: 16; j_call: TRBJ2-5; v_call: TRBV7-2; d_call: TRBD1
cdr3_nt: TGTGCCAGCAGCTTTGGTGAAGTCGGGCAAAACCCGTACCAAGAGACCCAGTACTTC; cdr3_aa: CASSFGEVGQNPYQETQYF; clone_size: medium-sized; cdr3_length: 19; j_call: TRBJ2-5; v_call: TRBV7-2; d_call: .
cdr3_nt: TGTGCCAGCAGCCCTACTCCTGACTATGGCTACACCTTC; cdr3_aa: CASSPTPDYGYTF; clone_size: few; cdr3_length: 13; j_call: TRBJ1-2; v_call: TRBV7-2; d_call: .
cdr3_nt: TGTGCCAGCCGGTCGGGGACGGGGGAGAACGAGCAGTACTTC; cdr3_aa: CASRSGTGENEQYF; clone_size: many; cdr3_length: 14; j_call: TRBJ2-7; v_call: TRBV7-2; d_call: .
cdr3_nt: TGCAGTGCTAGTTGGCCACCCGTCTACGAGCAGTACTTC; cdr3_aa: CSASWPPVYEQYF; clone_size: .; cdr3_length: 13; j_call: TRBJ2-7; v_call: TRBV20-1; d_call: .
cdr3_nt: TGCAGTGCAGCCCGGGACACCCACTACGAGCAGTACTTC; cdr3_aa: CSAARDTHYEQYF; clone_size: .; cdr3_length: 13; j_call: TRBJ2-7; v_call: TRBV20-1; d_call: .
cdr3_nt: TGTGCCAGTAGTATCAAGTCCAAGGGAGATACGCAGTATTTT; cdr3_aa: CASSIKSKGDTQYF; clone_size: .; cdr3_length: 14; j_call: TRBJ2-3; v_call: TRBV19; d_call: .
cdr3_nt: TGTGCCAGCAGTGAAAGGACGGACTATGGCTACACCTTC; cdr3_aa: CASSERTDYGYTF; clone_size: .; cdr3_length: 13; j_call: TRBJ1-2; v_call: TRBV6-6; d_call: .
cdr3_nt: TGTGCCAGCAGCTTAGGGACTTTCTACGAGCAGTACTTC; cdr3_aa: CASSLGTFYEQYF; clone_size: many; cdr3_length: 13; j_call: TRBJ2-7; v_call: TRBV7-8; d_call: .
cdr3_nt: TGTGCCAGCAGTGACGAGGGAGCAGCGTACAATGAGCAGTTCTTC; cdr3_aa: CASSDEGAAYNEQFF; clone_size: .; cdr3_length: 15; j_call: TRBJ2-1; v_call: TRBV2; d_call: .
cdr3_nt: TGTGCCTGGAACCAGGTGGGGGGCACTGAAGCTTTCTTT; cdr3_aa: CAWNQVGGTEAFF; clone_size: .; cdr3_length: 13; j_call: TRBJ1-1; v_call: TRBV30; d_call: .
cdr3_nt: TGTGCCAGCAGTGAGCACAGGGCGAACTATGGCTACACCTTC; cdr3_aa: CASSEHRANYGYTF; clone_size: .; cdr3_length: 14; j_call: TRBJ1-2; v_call: TRBV2; d_call: .
cdr3_nt: TGTGCCAGTAGCGAGGGGCTGAACGAGCAGTACTTC; cdr3_aa: CASSEGLNEQYF; clone_size: few; cdr3_length: 12; j_call: TRBJ2-7; v_call: TRBV19; d_call: .